The 11 T cell receptor beta chains below were found in one sample sequenced in a study of vaccination and CD4 T cells after COVID-19. Sequencing of the DNA from cultured CD4+ T cells was carried out with the Oncomine TCR Beta short-read assay. TCRdb re-derived calls from the PCR reads in MiXCR, one entry per CDR3 protein. The data contain about 11,000 distinct CDR3 sequences, approximately 65% of them singletons. Treatment described: approximately 9-day PBMC culture with coronavirus spike peptide pools or control peptides (ViraFEST assay). The antigens of these receptors remain unknown. The material was CD4+ T cells from blood, cultured in vitro, obtained before SARS-CoV-2 vaccination. Receptors originate from a human donor who had recovered from COVID-19.

The chain combines TRBV2 with TRBJ1-2; tentatively, D is TRBD1 (5 bases). The CDR3 runs to 14 residues. Trimming took off 7 bases at V and 7 bases at J, with 19 bases between the two ends. Germline V gene lookup returns CDR1 SNHLY and CDR2 FYNNEI. The CDR3 protein is CASKLDGAFGGYTF. The CDR3 nucleotides are TGTGCCAGCAAATTGGACGGGGCGTTCGGTGGCTACACCTTC.

The rearrangement uses TRBV19 and TRBJ2-3; TRBD1 matches at 10 bases. The trim removed 3 bases at V and 5 bases at J, leaving 2 bases unmatched. The CDR3 totals 14 residues. Germline CDR1 and CDR2: LNHDA and SQIVND (reference sequence). This chain's CDR3 is CASSMGQGLDTQYF. CDR3 bases: TGTGCCAGTAGTATGGGACAGGGGTTAGATACGCAGTATTTT.

The chain is built from TRBV10-3 and TRBJ2-1; TRBD2 matches at 14 bases. This CDR3 contains 16 residues. J gave up 5 bases and V 6 bases, and 6 bases lay outside the gene matches. The V gene's germline CDR1 is ENHRY and CDR2 SYGVKD. DNA for the CDR3: TGTGCCATCAGGGGGACTAGCGGGAGACAAAACAATGAGCAGTTCTTC. Translation: CAIRGTSGRQNNEQFF.

The chain employs TRBV5-4 and TRBJ2-1, with 10 bases that match TRBD2. CDR3 length: 14 residues. Germline-derived CDR1 and CDR2 are SGHNT and YYREEE (reference sequence). Germline trimming cut 5 bases from V and 5 bases from J; bases unmatched to any gene: 4. CDR3 amino acids: CASRRTSGDNEQFF. The CDR3 bases are TGTGCCAGCAGAAGGACTAGCGGAGACAATGAGCAGTTCTTC.

This clonotype was counted a few times. The genes are TRBV20-1 and TRBJ1-5; D gene uncertain. This CDR3 spans 14 amino acids. Germline CDR1 and CDR2: DFQATT and SNEGSKA (reference sequence). The ends were cut back, 1 base at V and 0 bases at J, with 7 bases in the middle. Written as DNA, the CDR3 is TGCAGTGCTAGAGTCCAATATAGCAATCAGCCCCAGCATTTT. Its translation is CSARVQYSNQPQHF.

The rearrangement uses TRBV5-1 and TRBJ1-1; D not certain. The length of the CDR3 is 14 residues. V was cut by 9 bases and J by 5 bases, with 20 bases left in between. Per the germline V gene, CDR1 is SGHRS and CDR2 is YFSETQ. In DNA, the CDR3 is TGCGCCACACGGGCGAGGGTCTGGGGAACTGAAGCTTTCTTT. Protein product: CATRARVWGTEAFF.

The chain employs TRBV7-2 and TRBJ2-2, with 8 bases aligning to TRBD2. This CDR3 region has 16 residues. Germline assignment: CDR1 SGHTA and CDR2 FQGNSA. The V segment lost 4 bases and the J segment 5 bases; nucleotides outside the gene matches: 9. CDR3 coding DNA: TGTGCCAGCAGCTCGATGGGACTAGTGGGGACCGGGGAGCTGTTTTTT. Translating it yields CASSSMGLVGTGELFF.

V and J are TRBV10-3 and TRBJ1-5; 7 positions agree with TRBD1. Germline CDR1 reads ENHRY; CDR2 reads SYGVKD. CDR3 length: 11 residues. V gave up 8 bases and J gave up 5 bases; unmatched junction bases: 0. The CDR3 nucleotides read TGTGCCATCGGGACAGATCAGCCCCAGCATTTT. Amino acid sequence: CAIGTDQPQHF.

The rearrangement uses TRBV5-1 and TRBJ1-1, with 9 nucleotides matching TRBD1. The CDR3 extends over 14 amino acids. Trimming cost V 0 bases and J 6 bases; bases outside gene matches: 3. Germline V gene data show CDR1 as SGHRS and CDR2 as YFSETQ. In DNA form, the CDR3 reads TGCGCCAGCAGCTTGGTCCGGGACAGGGCTGAAGCTTTCTTT. Protein product: CASSLVRDRAEAFF.

The V call is TRBV6-1, the J call TRBJ1-4; 7 nucleotides match TRBD1. J gave up 4 bases and V 6 bases, and 8 bases lay outside the gene matches. Per germline, CDR1 MNHNS and CDR2 SASEGT. The CDR3 is 15 amino acids. The CDR3 DNA follows: TGTGCCAGCAGATCCAGGACAGGCCTTAATGAAAAACTGTTTTTT. Its protein is CASRSRTGLNEKLFF.

This clonotype was found once. V usage is TRBV6-5 and J usage is TRBJ2-2; the D gene is possibly TRBD2 (6 bases). Trimming removed 2 bases at V and 1 base at J, with 11 bases between. Germline V gene lookup returns CDR1 MNHEY and CDR2 SVGAGI. This CDR3 contains 16 residues. In DNA, the CDR3 is TGTGCCAGCAGTTACGGGCGGGGCCTGAACACCGGGGAGCTGTTTTTT. As protein: CASSYGRGLNTGELFF.